Listed below are T cell receptor beta chains from one sample, sequenced in a study of beta chain features in type 1 diabetes. Sequenced by immunoSEQ multiplex PCR; TCRdb stores in-frame clones only, minus some. Of roughly 350,000 clones in the sample, approximately 9.9% were seen once. The sequenced material came from naive CD4+ T cells from blood. These receptors were obtained from a woman in her twenties or thirties in good health. CDR3s include the opening cysteine and the closing phenylalanine or tryptophan. A D gene is named only where the DNA matches it firmly. Clone size appears in some rows only: once, few, many, or a class for an expanded clone.

v_gene,d_gene,abundance,j_gene,CDR3nt,CDR3aa
TRBV5-1,.,.,TRBJ2-1,TGCGCCAGCAGTATAAGCGGGCCTGGGAATGAGCAGTTCTTC,CASSISGPGNEQFF
TRBV28,TRBD1,few,TRBJ2-4,TGTGCCAGCACCCAGACAGGGGTGGCAAACATTCAGTACTTC,CASTQTGVANIQYF
TRBV11-3,.,.,TRBJ2-3,TGTGCCAGCAGCTTAGATCCTAGCACAGATACGCAGTATTTT,CASSLDPSTDTQYF
TRBV4-2,.,few,TRBJ2-7,TGTGCCAGCAGTGGTAGCGGTGACTCCTACGAGCAGTACTTC,CASSGSGDSYEQYF
TRBV5-1,TRBD1,.,TRBJ1-1,TGCGCCAGCAGCTTCGACGGACAGGGGGCTGAAGCTTTCTTT,CASSFDGQGAEAFF
TRBV30,.,many,TRBJ2-3,TGTGCCTGGAGCCCAATGGATACGCAGTATTTT,CAWSPMDTQYF
TRBV29-1,.,few,TRBJ2-1,TGCAGCGTTGATGGACGGGAAGGGATCAATGAGCAGTTCTTC,CSVDGREGINEQFF
TRBV2,TRBD1,few,TRBJ2-2,TGTGCCAGCACCCGGACAGGGCCGCTTACCAGGAACACCGGGGAGCTGTTTTTT,CASTRTGPLTRNTGELFF
TRBV4-1,TRBD2,.,TRBJ2-7,TGCGCCAGCAGCCAAGAGGGACTAGCGGGAGTTCTCCCCGAGCAGTACTTC,CASSQEGLAGVLPEQYF
TRBV19,TRBD1,few,TRBJ2-1,TGTGCCAGTAGTATTGGCGGGGGACAGGGTGCAAGGAATGAGCAGTTCTTC,CASSIGGGQGARNEQFF
TRBV19,.,.,TRBJ2-1,TGTGCCAGTGTTAACCAGGTAATGGTCTTC,CASVNQVMVF
TRBV5-4,TRBD2,.,TRBJ2-1,TGTGCCAGCGGCAAACTAGCGGGAGGGTTTGAGCAGTTCTTC,CASGKLAGGFEQFF
TRBV5-1,.,few,TRBJ2-3,TGCGCCAGCAGCTTTCGGACACAGAACACAGATACGCAGTATTTT,CASSFRTQNTDTQYF
TRBV7-2,TRBD2,few,TRBJ2-1,TGTGCCAGCAGATCTAGCGGGAACCCCTACAATGAGCAGTTCTTC,CASRSSGNPYNEQFF
TRBV13,TRBD1,few,TRBJ2-3,TGTGCCAGCAGCTTGGGGACAGGGCGCGATACGCAGTATTTT,CASSLGTGRDTQYF
TRBV14,.,.,TRBJ2-7,TGTGCCAGCAGCCACCTGTCCTACGAGCAGTACTTC,CASSHLSYEQYF
TRBV5-1,TRBD1,.,TRBJ2-5,TGCGCCAGCAGCTTTACCCGACAGGGGGGAGGAGAGACCCAGTACTTC,CASSFTRQGGGETQYF
TRBV29-1,TRBD1,.,TRBJ1-4,TGCAGCGTGGGACAGTCTAATGAAAAACTGTTTTTT,CSVGQSNEKLFF
TRBV5-5,TRBD2,few,TRBJ2-7,TGTGCCAGCAGCTGGCCCCTTGGGACTAGCACCGACGAGCAGTACTTC,CASSWPLGTSTDEQYF
TRBV29-1,.,few,TRBJ2-7,TGCAGCGTTGGAGGAAGGTACGAGCAGTACTTC,CSVGGRYEQYF
TRBV11-2,TRBD2,.,TRBJ2-1,TGTGCCAGCAGCCCGATAGCGGGAACCTCCTACAATGAGCAGTTCTTC,CASSPIAGTSYNEQFF
TRBV28,TRBD2,.,TRBJ2-7,TGTGCCAGCAGACAACCTTCGGGGGGCTACGAGCAGTACTTC,CASRQPSGGYEQYF
TRBV4-3,.,.,TRBJ2-2,TGCGCCAGCAGCCAAGAGGCAGTCCGGGTCGGGGAGCTGTTTTTT,CASSQEAVRVGELFF
TRBV7-9,TRBD2,few,TRBJ2-5,TGTGCCAGCAGCCGAACTAGCGCTGGCGAGACCCAGTACTTC,CASSRTSAGETQYF
TRBV29-1,.,few,TRBJ2-3,TGCAGTTCTAGGGCAGGGGCCGCAGATACGCAGTATTTT,CSSRAGAADTQYF
TRBV10-3,TRBD2,.,TRBJ2-7,TGTGCCATCAGTGAGCGGGAGGTGAGCGACGAGCAGTACTTC,CAISEREVSDEQYF
TRBV6-6,TRBD1,.,TRBJ2-7,TGTGCCAGCAGTTACGACCGTACAGGGGGAAACGAGCAGTACTTC,CASSYDRTGGNEQYF
TRBV7-3,.,.,TRBJ1-1,TGTGCCAGCGCGCCCTCCGGGGGATGGAACACTGAAGCTTTCTTT,CASAPSGGWNTEAFF
TRBV5-4,TRBD2,.,TRBJ2-1,TGTGCCAGCAGCTTCCCACCTCGGACTAGCGGCACCAACAATGAGCAGTTCTTC,CASSFPPRTSGTNNEQFF
TRBV5-4,TRBD2,few,TRBJ2-3,TGTGCCAGCAGCTCCGAGCGGGAGGGACCCACAGATACGCAGTATTTT,CASSSEREGPTDTQYF
TRBV19,.,.,TRBJ2-2,TGTGCCAGTAGTATCTTACCGGGACACCTTTTGCCCGGGGAGCTGTTTTTT,CASSILPGHLLPGELFF
TRBV2,.,.,TRBJ2-2,TGTGCCAGCAGCGTTTTTACCGGGGAGCTGTTTTTT,CASSVFTGELFF
TRBV25-1,.,few,TRBJ2-5,TGTGCCAGCAGTGAATCGAACGGAGCGCAAGAGACCCAGTACTTC,CASSESNGAQETQYF
TRBV7-2,TRBD1,.,TRBJ2-3,TGTGCCAGCAGCTTGTCCGGGACAGCTAGCACAGATACGCAGTATTTT,CASSLSGTASTDTQYF
TRBV9,.,.,TRBJ2-2,TGTGCCAGCAGCGTGACGGGATCGAACACCGGGGAGCTGTTTTTT,CASSVTGSNTGELFF
TRBV18,.,.,TRBJ1-1,TGTGCCAGCTCACCAGTAGACTCGAACACTGAAGCTTTCTTT,CASSPVDSNTEAFF
TRBV6-5,.,.,TRBJ2-7,TGTGCCAGCAGTTTCCGCCAGTCGTACGAGCAGTACTTC,CASSFRQSYEQYF
TRBV11-2,TRBD2,few,TRBJ2-1,TGTGCCAGCAGCTTAGGAGGGCTAGCGGGTGTGAATGAGCAGTTCTTC,CASSLGGLAGVNEQFF
TRBV18,.,.,TRBJ1-3,TGTGCCAGCTCACCAGCGGGCGACGGAAACACCATATATTTT,CASSPAGDGNTIYF
TRBV2,.,few,TRBJ1-2,TGTGCCAGCAGTGAAAATTCGGTTGTCGGCTACACCTTC,CASSENSVVGYTF
TRBV7-3,.,few,TRBJ2-3,TGTGCCAGCAGCTTAAGTTCGGGATCAGGCACAGATACGCAGTATTTT,CASSLSSGSGTDTQYF
TRBV29-1,.,.,TRBJ1-2,TGCAGCGTTGAGAGGGGCAGCGGGAACTATGGCTACACCTTC,CSVERGSGNYGYTF
TRBV18,.,few,TRBJ2-1,TGTGCCAGCTCACCAAGTCGGGGGAATGAGCAGTTCTTC,CASSPSRGNEQFF
TRBV19,.,.,TRBJ2-3,TGTGCCAGTAGTATAGCTCAAGGTCGCGGGGAGCACGGTACGCAGTATTTT,CASSIAQGRGEHGTQYF
TRBV5-1,.,few,TRBJ2-7,TGCGCCAGCAGCTTGGAAGGGGCCGAGACCTACGAGCAGTACTTC,CASSLEGAETYEQYF
TRBV7-9,.,.,TRBJ2-7,TGTGCCAGCAGCTTACAGGCCTACGAGCAGTACTTC,CASSLQAYEQYF
TRBV14,TRBD2,few,TRBJ2-7,TGTGCCAGCAGCCAAGGGGTTAGCGGGAGTCGCTTGTTTTACGAGCAGTACTTC,CASSQGVSGSRLFYEQYF
TRBV7-9,TRBD1,.,TRBJ1-1,TGTGCCAGCAGCTTAGCGTTAGGGGGCTTGAACACTGAAGCTTTCTTT,CASSLALGGLNTEAFF
TRBV27,TRBD2,.,TRBJ2-7,TGTGCCAGCAGTAAAATATTGGGGACTAGGCCAACAACCGAGTACTTC,CASSKILGTRPTTEYF
TRBV29-1,.,.,TRBJ2-3,TGCAGCGTTGACCCTAGCGCCGATACGCAGTATTTT,CSVDPSADTQYF
TRBV5-1,TRBD1,few,TRBJ2-1,TGCGCCAGCATGGGACAGGGTTCCTACAATGAGCAGTTCTTC,CASMGQGSYNEQFF